These 25 T cell receptor beta chains came from one sample sequenced in a study of blood T cell repertoires in COVID-19. Clones were read by immunoSEQ multiplex PCR, and TCRdb kept only the in-frame ones, dropping some. The profile covers 180,000 or so clones, with over 70% appearing a single time and roughly 14% taken by the ten largest. Sequences were obtained from PBMCs or T cells enriched from blood (not recorded which). The origin of the receptors is a man in his 60s who had been exposed to COVID-19.

This clone was observed a few times. The J gene is TRBJ2-2, the V gene TRBV5-6; a possible D gene is TRBD1 (7 bases). The CDR3 consists of 17 residues. The V gene's germline CDR1 is SGHDT and CDR2 YYEEEE. V gave up 1 base and J gave up 6 bases, with 19 bases separating them. CDR3 sequence reads: CASSLKRGTEIPGELFF. The CDR3 DNA is TGTGCCAGCAGCTTGAAGCGCGGGACAGAAATCCCCGGGGAGCTGTTTTTT. The full variable domain, completed using reference TRBV5-6 and TRBJ2-2, is DAGVTQSPTHLIKTRGQQVTLRCSPKSGHDTVSWYQQALGQGPQFIFQYYEEEERQRGNFPDRFSGHQFPNYSSELNVNALLLGDSALYLCASSLKRGTEIPGELFFGEGSRLTVL.

The gene calls are TRBV18 and TRBJ2-5; 7 nucleotides line up with TRBD1. There are 14 residues in the CDR3. Looked up from germline, CDR1 is KGHSH and CDR2 is LQKENI. V was clipped by 5 bases and J by 3 bases; unmatched bases: 6. CDR3 sequence (DNA): TGTGCCAGCTCAGGGTCGGACAGGAAAGAGACCCAGTACTTC. Translation: CASSGSDRKETQYF.

This clone turned up a few times. This chain uses TRBV4-3 with TRBJ2-1; TRBD2 agrees at 10 bases. The V gene's germline CDR1 is LGHNA and CDR2 YSLEER. V lost 3 bases to trimming and J lost 7 bases; unmatched junction nucleotides: 12. CDR3 size: 17 residues. The CDR3: CASSHPNSGRSDNEQFF. In nucleotides, the CDR3 is TGCGCCAGCAGCCATCCTAATAGCGGGAGGTCGGATAATGAGCAGTTCTTC.

The rearrangement joins TRBV10-3 to TRBJ1-4; 10 bases fit TRBD1. Trimming cost V 8 bases and J 8 bases; bases outside gene matches: 5. Germline assignment: CDR1 ENHRY and CDR2 SYGVKD. The CDR3 runs to 13 residues. The CDR3 region is CAIRGTGEEKLFF. CDR3 coding DNA: TGTGCCATCCGAGGGACAGGGGAAGAAAAACTGTTTTTT.

V is TRBV2 and J is TRBJ2-5; 7 bases are a match to TRBD2. The CDR3 totals 14 residues. Germline V CDR1 and CDR2: SNHLY, FYNNEI. The V gene end was trimmed by 4 bases and the J gene end by 1 base; junction bases not matched to a gene: 3. The CDR3 bases are TGTGCCAGCAGTGGCGGGACTATCCAAGAGACCCAGTACTTC. This codes for CASSGGTIQETQYF.

This chain joins TRBV7-9 and TRBJ2-7; TRBD2 agrees at 12 bases. Per germline, CDR1 SEHNR and CDR2 FQNEAQ (reference sequence). The CDR3 runs to 15 residues. V trimming: 5 bases; J trimming: 5 bases; junction bases outside the gene matches: 7. CDR3 residues: CASSPQTSGSHEQYF. The CDR3 region has the DNA TGTGCCAGCAGCCCGCAGACTAGCGGGAGCCACGAGCAGTACTTC.

This clone was seen only once. The gene calls are TRBV9 and TRBJ2-3; D remains unclear. Germline assignment: CDR1 SGDLS and CDR2 YYNGEE. The CDR3 has 14 residues. Trimming stripped 4 bases from V and 3 bases from J, with 12 bases between. In DNA, the CDR3 is TGTGCCAGCAGCAGAGACCCCGGGACAGATACGCAGTATTTT. This translates into CASSRDPGTDTQYF.

The V call is TRBV7-9, the J call TRBJ2-5, with a possible D match to TRBD1 (7 bases). Per the germline V gene, CDR1 is SEHNR and CDR2 is FQNEAQ (reference sequence). The CDR3 loop spans 14 amino acids. V gave up 4 bases and J gave up 4 bases, with 13 bases separating them. This chain's CDR3 is CASSYRGTAETQYF. In nucleotides, the CDR3 is TGTGCCAGCAGCTACCGGGGGACAGCAGAGACCCAGTACTTC.

V is TRBV14 and J is TRBJ2-7, with TRBD1 identical over 8 bases. Germline V lookup: CDR1 SGHDN, CDR2 FVKESK. The J segment lost 3 bases and the V segment lost 5 bases, leaving 9 bases of the junction unmatched. The CDR3 sequence is 15 residues long. CDR3 in amino acids: CASSGHRDRHYEQYF. The CDR3 DNA follows: TGTGCCAGCAGCGGACACCGGGACAGGCACTACGAGCAGTACTTC. Using reference TRBV14 and TRBJ2-7 for the parts outside the CDR3, the full variable domain is EAGVTQFPSHSVIEKGQTVTLRCDPISGHDNLYWYRRVMGKEIKFLLHFVKESKQDESGMPNNRFLAERTGGTYSTLKVQPAELEDSGVYFCASSGHRDRHYEQYFGPGTRLTVT.

The V and J genes are TRBV28 and TRBJ2-7, with TRBD2 matching over 9 bases. Trimming took 6 bases from V and 2 from J; bases not matched to a gene: 8. CDR1 MDHEN and CDR2 SYDVKM come from the germline V gene. The CDR3 runs to 15 residues. CDR3 region: CASSRLAAPPYEQYF. The CDR3 DNA sequence: TGTGCCAGCAGCCGACTAGCGGCCCCCCCCTACGAGCAGTACTTC.

The J gene is TRBJ1-6, the V gene TRBV2; 7 bases agree with TRBD1. The V gene end was trimmed by 2 bases and the J gene end by 10 bases; junction bases not matched to a gene: 26. The CDR3 extends over 21 amino acids. Germline CDR1 is SNHLY and CDR2 is FYNNEI. CDR3 sequence reads: CASSEQGGLIQEGGSRSPLHF. The CDR3 nucleotides are TGTGCCAGCAGTGAACAGGGGGGTCTTATTCAAGAAGGGGGCTCCAGGTCACCCCTCCACTTT.

This clone was seen a handful of times. The CDR3 loop reads CASSLEPGQGSYEQYF. The CDR3 bases are TGTGCCAGCAGCTTGGAGCCGGGACAGGGCTCCTACGAGCAGTACTTC. The rearrangement uses TRBV5-6 and TRBJ2-7, with 9 bases that match TRBD1. Trimming cost V 0 bases and J 0 bases; bases outside gene matches: 4. From germline, CDR1 is SGHDT and CDR2 YYEEEE. This CDR3 is 16 amino acids long.

The chain employs TRBV4-2 and TRBJ2-5, with TRBD1 identical over 8 bases. The germline V gene has CDR1 LGHNA and CDR2 YNFKEQ. After removal of 4 bases from V and 5 bases from J, the junction contained 6 bases not matched to a gene. The CDR3 is made up of 14 amino acids. In DNA form, the CDR3 reads TGTGCCAGCAGCCGAGGACAGGGAATGGAGACCCAGTACTTC. It encodes CASSRGQGMETQYF.

This clone was observed a handful of times. This rearrangement joins TRBV9 to TRBJ1-1; D perhaps matches TRBD1 (6 bases). Germline assignment: CDR1 SGDLS and CDR2 YYNGEE. V lost 4 bases, J lost 4 bases, and 17 bases lay in between. This CDR3 contains 15 residues. The CDR3 bases are TGTGCCAGCAGCCCGAGGGGGTTTATTTCCACTGAAGCTTTCTTT. This translates into CASSPRGFISTEAFF.

This clone has ten or more counts. The chain has TRBV2 and TRBJ2-1, with TRBD2 as a possible D gene (8 bases). Germline lookup yields CDR1 SNHLY and CDR2 FYNNEI. V lost 10 bases, J lost 7 bases, and 26 bases lay in between. The CDR3 is 16 residues long. The CDR3 DNA reads as TGTGCCACCGGGGGGGCAGGGGGTCAATTTAGGAATGAGCAGTTCTTC. It specifies CATGGAGGQFRNEQFF.

The chain links TRBV27 to TRBJ2-7, with D tentatively TRBD1 (5 bases). Germline V gene lookup returns CDR1 MNHEY and CDR2 SMNVEV (reference sequence). CDR3 size: 13 residues. Trimming left V 3 bases short and J 2 bases short, with 8 bases between. CDR3 in DNA: TGTGCCAGCAGTTTTCTGGACACCTACGAGCAGTACTTC. Residues: CASSFLDTYEQYF.

The chain employs TRBV18 and TRBJ1-1; no definite D call. The V end was cut by 1 base, the J end by 0 bases, with 9 bases between. This CDR3 contains 15 residues. CDR1 is KGHSH and CDR2 is LQKENI in the germline V gene. Written as DNA, the CDR3 is TGTGCCAGCTCACCACTGGGGAGCATGAACACTGAAGCTTTCTTT. This encodes CASSPLGSMNTEAFF.

Only a few counts were recorded for this clone. This chain connects TRBV29-1 to TRBJ2-3, with TRBD2 identical over 13 bases. The CDR3 sequence is 17 residues long. V shed 0 bases and J 4 bases; nucleotides not matched to a gene: 7. Germline CDR1 SQVTM, CDR2 ANQGSEA. CDR3 residues: CSVEDSIGLAGADTQYF. The CDR3 nucleotides read TGCAGCGTTGAAGATTCAATCGGACTAGCGGGAGCAGATACGCAGTATTTT.

J is TRBJ2-1 and V is TRBV9, with D possibly being TRBD2 (7 bases). Germline lookup yields CDR1 SGDLS and CDR2 YYNGEE. Trimming stripped 2 bases from V and 9 bases from J, with 15 bases between. This CDR3 has 14 amino acids. The CDR3 loop is CASSVGGGAFEQFF. Here the CDR3 DNA reads TGTGCCAGCAGCGTGGGAGGGGGGGCGTTTGAGCAGTTCTTC.

V usage is TRBV2 and J usage is TRBJ1-5; 10 nucleotides line up with TRBD1. The V gene end was trimmed by 7 bases and the J gene end by 2 bases; junction bases not matched to a gene: 2. Per germline, CDR1 SNHLY and CDR2 FYNNEI. The length of the CDR3 is 14 residues. The CDR3 loop is CASTGTGGNQPQHF. CDR3 nucleotide sequence: TGTGCCAGCACCGGGACAGGGGGCAATCAGCCCCAGCATTTT.

V gene TRBV28 combines with J gene TRBJ2-3; D is perhaps TRBD2 (7 bases). The germline V gene has CDR1 MDHEN and CDR2 SYDVKM. The V and J ends lost 2 bases and 8 bases respectively, with 14 bases between them. This CDR3 region has 14 residues. This CDR3 reads CASSLGGGAGTQYF. CDR3 coding DNA: TGTGCCAGCAGTTTAGGAGGGGGGGCTGGTACGCAGTATTTT.

The V and J genes are TRBV14 and TRBJ1-1, with D possibly being TRBD1 (5 bases). The CDR3 runs to 16 residues. Germline CDR1 and CDR2: SGHDN and FVKESK. Trimming cost V 2 bases and J 4 bases, with 17 bases left between them. CDR3 DNA sequence: TGTGCCAGCAGCCAAACCGGGGGAGTTGCTGTCACTGAAGCTTTCTTT. This gives the protein CASSQTGGVAVTEAFF.

V and J are TRBV30 and TRBJ2-1, with 7 bases lining up with TRBD2. The CDR3 has 14 residues. CDR1 and CDR2 from the germline V gene are GTSNPN and SVGIG (reference sequence). V dropped 0 bases and J dropped 3; count of bases not matched to a gene: 2. CDR3 coding DNA: TGTGCCTGGAGTGTAGGGACTAACTACAATGAGCAGTTCTTC. It is translated as CAWSVGTNYNEQFF.

The chain uses TRBV12-5 and TRBJ1-1; no definite D call. The germline gives CDR1 LGHNT, CDR2 FRNRAP. The CDR3 has 16 amino acids. Trimming shortened V by 0 bases and J by 5 bases, and 16 bases separated the two germline ends. CDR3: CASGLVQSSYGTEAFF. The CDR3 DNA sequence: TGTGCTAGTGGTTTGGTGCAGAGTAGCTACGGGACTGAAGCTTTCTTT.

DNA of the CDR3: TGTGCCAGTAGTGCGCCAGGGGGTACCGGGGGCCAGTACTTC. This codes for CASSAPGGTGGQYF. The V call is TRBV19, the J call TRBJ2-5, with a weak D call TRBD1 (7 bases). The CDR3 has 14 residues. Between the trimmed V and J ends, which lost 5 bases and 10 bases, there was a span of 20 bases. CDR1 is LNHDA, CDR2 SQIVND, per germline (reference sequence).